Included here is one T cell receptor beta chain sequence, with context. Its antigen is unidentified. Primers: 60 Vbeta forward and 13 Jbeta reverse. Method: immunoSEQ multiplex PCR; TCRdb's copy keeps in-frame clones and lacks some. This sample's table has tens of thousands of clones. The sample is drawn from a study of cytomegalovirus exposure and HLA in healthy donors. Study-level findings and limits: Most observed TCR sequences were rare, whereas some public TCRs were detected in many donors.

CDR3 length: 16 amino acids. V lost 4 bases and J lost 0, with 15 bases in between. Germline CDR1 reads KGHSH; CDR2 reads LQKENI. The sequence was collected from a woman aged 25 to 39 in good health and CMV-seronegative. The chain recombines TRBV18 with TRBJ2-5; D might be TRBD1 (5 bases). Sequenced: PBMCs. In nucleotides, the CDR3 is TGTGCCAGCTCACTACAATCCGGACACCACCAAGAGACCCAGTACTTC. It encodes CASSLQSGHHQETQYF.